This T cell receptor (beta chain) emerged from a study of glioma-infiltrating T cells. The study, taken as a whole, reports: Tissue-blood divergence was below expectation in non-neoplastic patients, above in gliomas.

Amplification of TCR alpha and beta CDR3 regions from RNA used iRepertoire nested multiplex PCR. One-step reverse transcription and amplification started from approximately 100-400 ng of tissue mRNA or PBMC total RNA. TCRdb re-called the multiplex PCR reads through MiXCR, storing one row per CDR3 protein. The sample has 44,000 or so distinct CDR3 sequences, about a fifth seen once. This clonotype has ten or more counts. Its target is unknown. Germline V gene data show CDR1 as MDHEN and CDR2 as SYDVKM. Trimming removed 4 bases from V and 2 bases from J, with 17 bases in between. The CDR3 totals 16 residues.

The origin of this receptor is a human donor with low-grade glioma or glioblastoma, undergoing nonglioma brain surgery, or in good health (not recorded which). Sequencing input: glioma tissue, nonneoplastic brain tissue, or PBMCs (not recorded which). The chain employs TRBV28 and TRBJ1-1; TRBD1 might be the D (6 bases). The CDR3: CASSSGTTGFNTEAFF. CDR3 coding DNA: TGTGCCAGCAGTTCGGGGACAACAGGGTTTAACACTGAAGCTTTCTTT. The complete variable domain, with remaining parts taken from reference TRBV28 and TRBJ1-1, reads DVKVTQSSRYLVKRTGEKVFLECVQDMDHENMFWYRQDPGLGLRLIYFSYDVKMKEKGDIPEGYSVSREKKERFSLILESASTNQTSMYLCASSSGTTGFNTEAFFGQGTRLTVV.